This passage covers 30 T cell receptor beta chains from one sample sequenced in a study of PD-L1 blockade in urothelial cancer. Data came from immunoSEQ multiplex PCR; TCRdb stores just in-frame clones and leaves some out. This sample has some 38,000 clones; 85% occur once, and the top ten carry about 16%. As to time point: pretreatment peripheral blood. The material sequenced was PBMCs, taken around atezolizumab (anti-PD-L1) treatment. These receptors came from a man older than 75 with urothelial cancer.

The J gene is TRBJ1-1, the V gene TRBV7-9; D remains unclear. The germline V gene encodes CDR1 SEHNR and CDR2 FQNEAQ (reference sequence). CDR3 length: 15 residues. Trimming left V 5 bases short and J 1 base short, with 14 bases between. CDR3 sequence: CASSPRRRENTEAFF. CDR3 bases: TGTGCCAGCAGCCCCCGAAGGAGGGAGAACACTGAAGCTTTCTTT.

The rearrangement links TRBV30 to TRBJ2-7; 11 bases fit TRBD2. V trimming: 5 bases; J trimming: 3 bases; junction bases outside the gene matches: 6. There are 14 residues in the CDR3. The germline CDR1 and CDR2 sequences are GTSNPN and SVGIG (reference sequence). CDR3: CAWSLAGGRYEQYF. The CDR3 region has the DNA TGTGCCTGGTCTCTAGCGGGAGGACGCTACGAGCAGTACTTC.

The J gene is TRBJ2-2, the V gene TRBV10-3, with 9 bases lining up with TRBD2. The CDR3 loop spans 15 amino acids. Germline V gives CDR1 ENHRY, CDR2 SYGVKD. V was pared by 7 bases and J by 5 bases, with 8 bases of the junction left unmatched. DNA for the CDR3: TGTGCCATCACCACAGGGACTAGCACGACCGGGGAGCTGTTTTTT. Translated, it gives CAITTGTSTTGELFF.

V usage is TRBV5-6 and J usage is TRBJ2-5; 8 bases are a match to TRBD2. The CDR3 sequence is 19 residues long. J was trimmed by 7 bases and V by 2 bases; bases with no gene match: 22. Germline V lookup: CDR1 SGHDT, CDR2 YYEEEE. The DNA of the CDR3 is TGTGCCAGCAGCTTTCTTTCAAGCGGGACTAGAGGTTGGTCTGCGACCCAGTACTTC. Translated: CASSFLSSGTRGWSATQYF. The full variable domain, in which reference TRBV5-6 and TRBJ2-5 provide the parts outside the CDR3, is DAGVTQSPTHLIKTRGQQVTLRCSPKSGHDTVSWYQQALGQGPQFIFQYYEEEERQRGNFPDRFSGHQFPNYSSELNVNALLLGDSALYLCASSFLSSGTRGWSATQYFGPGTRLLVL.

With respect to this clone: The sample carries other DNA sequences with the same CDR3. DNA for the CDR3: TGTGCCAGCTCACCGGGGGGGGGTAGTCAGCCCCAGCATTTT. Its protein is CASSPGGGSQPQHF. V usage is TRBV18 and J usage is TRBJ1-5; D may be TRBD1 (5 bases). Germline V lookup: CDR1 KGHSH, CDR2 LQKENI. V was trimmed by 3 bases and J by 6 bases, leaving 12 bases between them. The CDR3 runs to 14 residues. The whole variable domain, remainder taken from reference TRBV18 and TRBJ1-5, is NAGVMQNPRHLVRRRGQEARLRCSPMKGHSHVYWYRQLPEEGLKFMVYLQKENIIDESGMPKERFSAEFPKEGPSILRIQQVVRGDSAAYFCASSPGGGSQPQHFGDGTRLSIL.

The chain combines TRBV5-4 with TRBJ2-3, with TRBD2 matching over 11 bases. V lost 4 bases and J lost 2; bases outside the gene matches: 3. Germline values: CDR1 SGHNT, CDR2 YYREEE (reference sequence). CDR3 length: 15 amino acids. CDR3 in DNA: TGTGCCAGCAGCGGGGGACTAGCGGACACAGATACGCAGTATTTT. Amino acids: CASSGGLADTDTQYF.

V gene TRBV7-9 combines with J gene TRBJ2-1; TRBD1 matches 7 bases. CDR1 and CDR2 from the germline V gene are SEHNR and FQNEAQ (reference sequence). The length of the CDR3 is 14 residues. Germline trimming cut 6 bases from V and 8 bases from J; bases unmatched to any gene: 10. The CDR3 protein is CASRPAGGYHEQFF. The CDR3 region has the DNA TGTGCCAGCAGGCCGGCAGGGGGTTATCATGAGCAGTTCTTC.

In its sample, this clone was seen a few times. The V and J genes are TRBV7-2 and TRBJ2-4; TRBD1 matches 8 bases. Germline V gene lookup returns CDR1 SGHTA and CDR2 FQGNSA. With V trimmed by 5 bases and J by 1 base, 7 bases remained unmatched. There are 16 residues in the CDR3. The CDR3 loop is CASSLRTGLAKNIQYF. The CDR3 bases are TGTGCCAGCAGCCTTAGGACAGGGCTTGCCAAAAACATTCAGTACTTC.

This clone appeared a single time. The CDR3 protein is CASSESGSTNEQFF. The CDR3 bases are TGTGCCAGCTCCGAGAGCGGGAGTACAAATGAGCAGTTCTTC. The chain has TRBV6-6 and TRBJ2-1; 8 nucleotides align to TRBD2. Germline V gives CDR1 MNHNY, CDR2 SVGAGI (reference sequence). The CDR3 spans 14 residues. Trimming took 8 bases from V and 7 from J; bases not matched to a gene: 10.

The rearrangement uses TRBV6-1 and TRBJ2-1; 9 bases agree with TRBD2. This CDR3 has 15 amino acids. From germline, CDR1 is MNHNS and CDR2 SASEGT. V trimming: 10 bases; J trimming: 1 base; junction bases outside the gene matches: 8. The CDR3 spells CAIYLSGSSYNEQFF. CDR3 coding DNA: TGTGCCATATACCTTAGCGGGAGTTCCTACAATGAGCAGTTCTTC.

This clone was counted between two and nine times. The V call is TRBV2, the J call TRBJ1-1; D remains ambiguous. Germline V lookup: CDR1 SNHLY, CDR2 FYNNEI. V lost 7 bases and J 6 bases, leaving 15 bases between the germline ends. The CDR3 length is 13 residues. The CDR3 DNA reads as TGTGCCAGCATAGGGAGCGCGCGGGCTGAAGCTTTCTTT. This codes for CASIGSARAEAFF.

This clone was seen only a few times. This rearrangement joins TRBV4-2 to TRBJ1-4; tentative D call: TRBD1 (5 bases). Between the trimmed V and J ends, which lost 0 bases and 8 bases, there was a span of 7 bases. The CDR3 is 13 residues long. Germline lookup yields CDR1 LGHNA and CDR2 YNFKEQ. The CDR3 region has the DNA TGTGCCAGCAGCCAAGAGACAGTCGAAAAACTGTTTTTT. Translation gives CASSQETVEKLFF.

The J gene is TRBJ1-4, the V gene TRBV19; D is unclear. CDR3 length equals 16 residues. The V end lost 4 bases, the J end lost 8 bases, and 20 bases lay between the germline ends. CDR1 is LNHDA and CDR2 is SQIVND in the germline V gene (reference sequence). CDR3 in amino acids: CASSTSPGLRSEKLFF. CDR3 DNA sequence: TGTGCCAGTAGTACCTCACCGGGTCTCCGGTCGGAAAAACTGTTTTTT.

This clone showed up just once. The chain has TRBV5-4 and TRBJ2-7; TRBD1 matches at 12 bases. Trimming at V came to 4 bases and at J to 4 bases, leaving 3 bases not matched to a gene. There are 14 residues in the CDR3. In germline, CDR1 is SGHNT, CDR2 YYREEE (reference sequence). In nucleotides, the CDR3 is TGTGCCAGCAGCGGGGACAGGGGGCCGTACGAGCAGTACTTC. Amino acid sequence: CASSGDRGPYEQYF.

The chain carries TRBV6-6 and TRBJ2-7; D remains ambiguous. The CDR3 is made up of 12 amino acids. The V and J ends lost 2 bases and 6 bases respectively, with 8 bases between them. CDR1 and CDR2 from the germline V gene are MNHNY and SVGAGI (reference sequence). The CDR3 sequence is CASSYGSGEQYF. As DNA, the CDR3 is TGTGCCAGCAGTTACGGTTCGGGCGAGCAGTACTTC.

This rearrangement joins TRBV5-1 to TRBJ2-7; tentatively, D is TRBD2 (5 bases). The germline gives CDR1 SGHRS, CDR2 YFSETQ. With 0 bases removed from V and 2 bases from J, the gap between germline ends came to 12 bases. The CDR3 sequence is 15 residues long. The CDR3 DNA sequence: TGCGCCAGCAGCTTGGGAGCGGCAGTGACCTACGAGCAGTACTTC. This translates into CASSLGAAVTYEQYF.

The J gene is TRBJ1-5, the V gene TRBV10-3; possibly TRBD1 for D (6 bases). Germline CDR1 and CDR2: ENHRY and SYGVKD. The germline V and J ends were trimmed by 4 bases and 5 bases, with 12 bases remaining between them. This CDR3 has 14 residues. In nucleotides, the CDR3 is TGTGCCATCAGTGCGGTGTCAGGGGATCAGCCCCAGCATTTT. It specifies CAISAVSGDQPQHF.

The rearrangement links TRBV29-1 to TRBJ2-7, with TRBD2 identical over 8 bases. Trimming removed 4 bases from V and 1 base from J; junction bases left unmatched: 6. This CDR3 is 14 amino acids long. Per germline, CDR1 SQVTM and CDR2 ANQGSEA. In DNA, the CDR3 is TGCAGCGTTGGCGGTCCTAGCGGGTCCTACGAGCAGTACTTC. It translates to CSVGGPSGSYEQYF.

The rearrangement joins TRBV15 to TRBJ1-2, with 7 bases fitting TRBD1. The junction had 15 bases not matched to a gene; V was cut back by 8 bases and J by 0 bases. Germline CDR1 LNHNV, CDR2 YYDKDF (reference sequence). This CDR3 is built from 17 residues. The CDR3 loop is CATRDLTGYISNYGYTF. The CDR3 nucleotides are TGTGCCACCCGAGACTTGACAGGGTATATTTCTAACTATGGCTACACCTTC.

The CDR3 DNA is TGTGCCAGCAGCCGAAGAACTAGCGGCCTAGGGGAGACCCAGTACTTC. Protein product: CASSRRTSGLGETQYF. The rearrangement joins TRBV5-4 to TRBJ2-5; 8 positions match TRBD2. The CDR3 contains 16 residues. CDR1 and CDR2 from the germline V gene are SGHNT and YYREEE (reference sequence). V dropped 4 bases and J dropped 5; count of bases not matched to a gene: 13. Full variable domain (rest looked up from reference TRBV5-4 and TRBJ2-5): ETGVTQSPTHLIKTRGQQVTLRCSSQSGHNTVSWYQQALGQGPQFIFQYYREEENGRGNFPPRFSGLQFPNYSSELNVNALELDDSALYLCASSRRTSGLGETQYFGPGTRLLVL.

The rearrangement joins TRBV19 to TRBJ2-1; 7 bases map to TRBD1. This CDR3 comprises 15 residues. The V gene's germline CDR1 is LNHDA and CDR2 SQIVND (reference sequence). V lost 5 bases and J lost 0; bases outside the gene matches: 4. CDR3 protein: CASSQDRSSYNEQFF. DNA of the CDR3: TGTGCCAGTAGTCAGGACAGGAGCTCCTACAATGAGCAGTTCTTC.

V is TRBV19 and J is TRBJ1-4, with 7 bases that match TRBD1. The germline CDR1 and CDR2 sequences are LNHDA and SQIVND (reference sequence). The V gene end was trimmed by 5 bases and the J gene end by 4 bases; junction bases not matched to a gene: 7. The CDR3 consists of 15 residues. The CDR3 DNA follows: TGTGCCAGTAGTTCCAGGACAGGTGATAATGAAAAACTGTTTTTT. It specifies CASSSRTGDNEKLFF.

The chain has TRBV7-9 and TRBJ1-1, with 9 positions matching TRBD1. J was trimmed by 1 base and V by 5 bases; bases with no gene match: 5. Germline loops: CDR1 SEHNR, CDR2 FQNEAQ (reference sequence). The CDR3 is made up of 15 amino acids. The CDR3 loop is CASSSGQGSNTEAFF. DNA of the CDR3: TGTGCCAGCAGCAGTGGACAGGGGTCGAACACTGAAGCTTTCTTT.

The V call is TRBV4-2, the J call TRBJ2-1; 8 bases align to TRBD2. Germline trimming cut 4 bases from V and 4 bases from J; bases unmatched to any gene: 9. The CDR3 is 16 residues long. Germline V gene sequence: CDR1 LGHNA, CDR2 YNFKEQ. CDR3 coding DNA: TGTGCCAGCAGCCGATCTACTAGCGGAGATTACAATGAGCAGTTCTTC. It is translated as CASSRSTSGDYNEQFF.

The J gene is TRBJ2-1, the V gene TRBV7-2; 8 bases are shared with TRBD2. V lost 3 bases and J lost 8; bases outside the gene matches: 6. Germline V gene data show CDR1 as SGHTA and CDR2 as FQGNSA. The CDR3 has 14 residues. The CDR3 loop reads CASSFGTRIYEQFF. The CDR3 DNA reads TGTGCCAGCAGCTTTGGGACTAGGATCTATGAGCAGTTCTTC.

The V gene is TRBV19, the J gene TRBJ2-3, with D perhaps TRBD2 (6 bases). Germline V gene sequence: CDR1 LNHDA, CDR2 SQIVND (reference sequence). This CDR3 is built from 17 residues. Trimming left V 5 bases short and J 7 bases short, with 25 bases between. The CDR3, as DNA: TGTGCCAGTAGTCCGCCCTCCGGGACTCTTCCCTTTAATACGCAGTATTTT. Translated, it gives CASSPPSGTLPFNTQYF.

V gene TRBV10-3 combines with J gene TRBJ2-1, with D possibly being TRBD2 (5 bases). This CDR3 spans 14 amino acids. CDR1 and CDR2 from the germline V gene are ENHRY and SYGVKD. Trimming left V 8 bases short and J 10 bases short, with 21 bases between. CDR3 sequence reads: CAIARAQPTGEQFF. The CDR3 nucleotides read TGTGCCATCGCAAGGGCACAACCCACGGGGGAGCAGTTCTTC.

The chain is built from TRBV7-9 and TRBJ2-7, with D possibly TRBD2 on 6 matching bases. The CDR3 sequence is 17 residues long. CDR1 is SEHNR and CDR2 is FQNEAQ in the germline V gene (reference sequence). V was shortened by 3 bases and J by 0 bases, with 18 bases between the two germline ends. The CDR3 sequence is CASSFPGLILSSYEQYF. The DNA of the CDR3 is TGTGCCAGCAGCTTCCCGGGACTCATTCTAAGCTCCTACGAGCAGTACTTC.

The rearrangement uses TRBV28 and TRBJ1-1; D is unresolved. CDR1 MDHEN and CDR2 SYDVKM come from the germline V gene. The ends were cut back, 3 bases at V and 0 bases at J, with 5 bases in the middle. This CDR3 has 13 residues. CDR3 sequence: CASSFPMNTEAFF. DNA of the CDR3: TGTGCCAGCAGTTTCCCAATGAACACTGAAGCTTTCTTT.

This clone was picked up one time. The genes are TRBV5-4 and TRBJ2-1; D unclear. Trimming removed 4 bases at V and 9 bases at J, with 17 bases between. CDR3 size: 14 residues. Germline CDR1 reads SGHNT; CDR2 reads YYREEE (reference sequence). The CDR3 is CASSTWASSFEQFF. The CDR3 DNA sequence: TGTGCCAGCAGCACATGGGCCTCCTCGTTTGAGCAGTTCTTC.